These T cell receptor beta chains were read from a single sample in a study of cytotoxic CD8 clonotypes in ibrutinib-treated CLL. The protocol was immunoSEQ multiplex PCR, while the TCRdb copy is restricted to in-frame clones and leaves out a portion. Among approximately 210,000 clones listed, approximately 72% were seen once. Sequences were derived from PBMCs, sampled after 24 months of ibrutinib treatment. These receptors all come from a human donor with chronic lymphocytic leukemia. Each CDR3 is given with its conserved first and last residue. The order of the fields is clone size, J gene, V gene, D gene, CDR3 protein, CDR3 DNA. The D gene is left open where the match is weak. Only some rows state a clone size, as once, few, many or a class for expanded clones.

clone size: NA; J gene: TRBJ2-1; V gene: TRBV19; D gene: TRBD1; CDR3 protein: CASSILGTETYNEQFF; CDR3 DNA: TGTGCCAGTAGTATTCTGGGGACAGAAACTTACAATGAGCAGTTCTTC
clone size: NA; J gene: TRBJ2-5; V gene: TRBV10-3; D gene: TRBD2; CDR3 protein: CAISESSGSLFGETQYF; CDR3 DNA: TGTGCCATCAGTGAAAGCAGCGGGAGTCTTTTTGGAGAGACCCAGTACTTC
clone size: NA; J gene: TRBJ1-1; V gene: TRBV5-1; D gene: NA; CDR3 protein: CASSLSTGFGTEAFF; CDR3 DNA: TGCGCCAGCAGCTTAAGCACAGGGTTCGGCACTGAAGCTTTCTTT
clone size: few; J gene: TRBJ1-1; V gene: TRBV9; D gene: TRBD1; CDR3 protein: CASSDPGQGDTEAFF; CDR3 DNA: TGTGCCAGCAGCGACCCGGGACAGGGTGATACTGAAGCTTTCTTT
clone size: NA; J gene: TRBJ1-4; V gene: TRBV27; D gene: NA; CDR3 protein: CASSPPGPNEKLFF; CDR3 DNA: TGTGCCAGCAGTCCCCCGGGGCCTAATGAAAAACTGTTTTTT
clone size: NA; J gene: TRBJ1-1; V gene: TRBV6-1; D gene: NA; CDR3 protein: CASIGQLNTEAFF; CDR3 DNA: TGTGCCAGCATTGGACAGTTGAACACTGAAGCTTTCTTT
clone size: NA; J gene: TRBJ2-4; V gene: TRBV19; D gene: NA; CDR3 protein: CASSALTLSFKGNIQYF; CDR3 DNA: TGTGCCAGTAGTGCCCTGACACTTTCCTTCAAGGGAAACATTCAGTACTTC
clone size: NA; J gene: TRBJ1-4; V gene: TRBV15; D gene: TRBD1; CDR3 protein: CATSRETGEWGLNEKLFF; CDR3 DNA: TGTGCCACCAGCAGAGAAACAGGGGAGTGGGGCTTAAATGAAAAACTGTTTTTT
clone size: NA; J gene: TRBJ1-1; V gene: TRBV15; D gene: NA; CDR3 protein: CATSRDQFTEAFF; CDR3 DNA: TGTGCCACCAGCAGAGATCAATTCACTGAAGCTTTCTTT
clone size: NA; J gene: TRBJ2-5; V gene: TRBV6-5; D gene: NA; CDR3 protein: CASSSGVGETQYF; CDR3 DNA: TGTGCCAGCAGTTCAGGGGTAGGAGAGACCCAGTACTTC
clone size: NA; J gene: TRBJ2-1; V gene: TRBV7-8; D gene: NA; CDR3 protein: CASSLDLIGEQFF; CDR3 DNA: TGTGCCAGCAGCTTAGATCTGATAGGTGAGCAGTTCTTC
clone size: NA; J gene: TRBJ1-1; V gene: TRBV28; D gene: NA; CDR3 protein: CASITGPGAEAFF; CDR3 DNA: TGTGCCAGCATCACAGGGCCGGGGGCTGAAGCTTTCTTT